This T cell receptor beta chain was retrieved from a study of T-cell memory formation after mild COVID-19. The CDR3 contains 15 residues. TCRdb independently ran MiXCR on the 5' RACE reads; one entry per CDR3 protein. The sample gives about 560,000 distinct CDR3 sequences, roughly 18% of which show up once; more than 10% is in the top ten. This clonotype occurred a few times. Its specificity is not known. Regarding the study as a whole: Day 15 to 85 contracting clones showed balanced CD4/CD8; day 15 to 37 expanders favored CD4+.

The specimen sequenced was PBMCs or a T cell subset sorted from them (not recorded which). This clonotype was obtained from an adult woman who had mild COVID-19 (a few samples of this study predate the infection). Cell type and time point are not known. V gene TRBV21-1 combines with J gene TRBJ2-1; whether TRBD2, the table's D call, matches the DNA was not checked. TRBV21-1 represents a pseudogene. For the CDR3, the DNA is TGTGCCAGCAGCATGACTAGCGGGAGTTCCTCTCTCACGTTCTTC. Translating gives CASSMTSGSSSLTFF.